This TCR beta chain was recovered during a study of blood T cell repertoires in COVID-19. Study overall: Whether acute or convalescent, the COVID-19 samples came from the United States, Italy and Spain. T cells, B-cell-depleted T cells, or PBMCs supplied cDNA or gDNA.

This clone came up a few times. Original analysis: The authors estimated nucleated cell counts from reference gene primer amplification. Only in-frame clones appear in the TCRdb table, and some are missing; sequencing was by immunoSEQ multiplex PCR. V and J calls and clone size are as listed in that table; D and trimming were resolved from the DNA. The table has roughly 60,000 clones, almost 85% seen once. The origin of this receptor is a man in his 60s with acute or convalescent COVID-19. The source material was peripheral blood.

Here the CDR3 reads CASSKVGQGVNQPQHF. CDR3 sequence (DNA): TGTGCCAGCAGCAAAGTGGGACAGGGGGTTAATCAGCCCCAGCATTTT. The chain has TRBV21-1 and TRBJ1-5; TRBD1, as called in the table, went unchecked against the DNA. TRBV21-1 is marked as a pseudogene. This CDR3 region has 16 residues.